This note documents a single TCR beta chain sequence. Its cognate antigen is unknown. The source of the sample is a study of vaccination effects on CD4 cells after COVID-19. Study details: Every participant took two doses of the BNT162b2 or mRNA-1273 vaccine. Points from the study as a whole: In the late period after vaccination, infection- and vaccine-induced clones contracted markedly.

Peptide-pool stimulation followed by sequencing identified expanded antigen-specific CD4+ clonotypes in the ViraFEST assay. It was after approximately 10 days of culture that CD4+ T cells were isolated. Neither prior SARS-CoV-2 infection nor positive nucleocapsid antibodies were present in the vaccine recipients. Cultures of fewer than 2.5 million PBMC per well contained 9.5 to 10 IU/ml IL-2 plus 10 ug/ml peptides. TCRdb's copy holds only in-frame clones and misses some; the assay was immunoSEQ multiplex PCR. The sample includes some 59,000 clones, approximately 79% of them seen just once. The J segment lost 5 bases and the V segment lost 6 bases, leaving 6 bases of the junction unmatched. The CDR3 is 14 amino acids. CDR1 is MNHEY and CDR2 is SVGAGI in the germline V gene.

The gene calls are TRBV6-5 and TRBJ2-5, with 10 bases matching TRBD1. The clonotype comes from a human donor who received a COVID-19 vaccine. Sequences were derived from CD4+ T cells from PBMCs cultured with HCoV-229E spike peptides, sampled before COVID-19 vaccination. The CDR3 here is CASRRDRGYETQYF. Here the CDR3 DNA reads TGTGCCAGCAGAAGGGACAGGGGTTACGAGACCCAGTACTTC.